This T cell receptor (beta chain) was found in a study of blood T cell repertoires in COVID-19. Study-wide background: Sites across the United States, Italy and Spain contributed samples from acute and convalescent COVID-19. T cells, B-cell-depleted T cells, or PBMCs supplied cDNA or gDNA.

Methods used by the authors: Nucleated cell counts were estimated from reference gene primer amplification. Method: immunoSEQ multiplex PCR; TCRdb's copy keeps in-frame clones and lacks some. D and trimming were read from the DNA, whereas the V and J calls and clone size are those reported in that table. Seen here are 300,000 to 400,000 clones, 70% to 90% observed once, and the top ten hold 3.5% to 4.5%. This clone was counted a single time. This CDR3 has 14 amino acids. In germline, CDR1 is SGHAT, CDR2 FQNNGV. The trim removed 1 base at V and 4 bases at J, leaving 3 bases unmatched. The sample was peripheral blood. The V call is TRBV11-2, the J call TRBJ2-5; 7 bases are a match to TRBD1. The receptor's source is a woman aged 45-59 years with active or convalescent COVID-19. This CDR3 is CASSLVAGGETQYF. DNA of the CDR3: TGTGCCAGCAGCTTAGTGGCAGGGGGAGAGACCCAGTACTTC. The whole variable domain, remainder taken from reference TRBV11-2 and TRBJ2-5, is EAGVAQSPRYKIIEKRQSVAFWCNPISGHATLYWYQQILGQGPKLLIQFQNNGVVDDSQLPKDRFSAERLKGVDSTLKIQPAKLEDSAVYLCASSLVAGGETQYFGPGTRLLVL.